The 11 T cell receptor beta chains below all came from one sample that was sequenced in a study of CD8+CD57+ T cells in acquired aplastic anemia. The template for TCR beta VDJ and CDR3 sequence profiling was genomic DNA. TCRdb re-called the reads with MiXCR, one entry per CDR3 protein. Counted here are 250,000 to 300,000 distinct CDR3 sequences, approximately 55% occurring once; the ten biggest clones make up roughly 8%. The sequenced sample was sorted CD4+, CD8+, or CD8+CD57+ T cells (not recorded which) from PBMCs. These receptors all come from a human donor with severe aplastic anemia or a healthy control (not recorded which).

This clonotype was counted between two and nine times. J is TRBJ2-5 and V is TRBV10-3; TRBD2 is a possible D gene (5 bases). This CDR3 region has 14 residues. Germline V gene data show CDR1 as ENHRY and CDR2 as SYGVKD. Trimming took 5 bases from V and 2 from J, leaving 12 bases between them. The CDR3 DNA follows: TGTGCCATCAGTCCGCCCGGGAAGCAAGAGACCCAGTACTTC. Translating it yields CAISPPGKQETQYF.

The CDR3 bases are TGTGCCATCACTGGGGGCTCTAGCGGGACAGGGAACACTGAAGCTTTCTTT. Translated: CAITGGSSGTGNTEAFF. The chain links TRBV10-3 to TRBJ1-1, with 8 positions matching TRBD1. Germline lookup yields CDR1 ENHRY and CDR2 SYGVKD. CDR3 length: 17 residues. J gave up 1 base and V 7 bases, and 14 bases lay outside the gene matches.

V is TRBV19 and J is TRBJ2-1; no firm D call. V gave up 2 bases and J gave up 5 bases, with 10 bases separating them. CDR1 and CDR2 from the germline V gene are LNHDA and SQIVND (reference sequence). This CDR3 is built from 14 residues. CDR3 DNA: TGTGCCAGTAGTATACGGACGGTAAACAATGAGCAGTTCTTC. It is translated as CASSIRTVNNEQFF.

V usage is TRBV7-9 and J usage is TRBJ2-1; the match to TRBD1 covers 10 bases. This CDR3 has 16 residues. V shed 2 bases, J shed 8 bases, and the junction held 9 bases outside the gene matches. Germline-derived CDR1 and CDR2 are SEHNR and FQNEAQ (reference sequence). DNA for the CDR3: TGTGCCAGCAGCTTAAGGTCAGGGACAGGGGATCATGAGCAGTTCTTC. This translates into CASSLRSGTGDHEQFF.

This clonotype was seen a few times. V usage is TRBV5-1 and J usage is TRBJ2-5; no clear D. The germline CDR1 and CDR2 sequences are SGHRS and YFSETQ. V was cut by 5 bases and J by 3 bases, with 5 bases left in between. This CDR3 contains 11 residues. CDR3 residues: CASRHEETQYF. The CDR3 DNA reads as TGCGCCAGCAGACACGAAGAGACCCAGTACTTC.

The gene calls are TRBV10-3 and TRBJ2-7, with TRBD2 as a possible D gene (6 bases). Germline CDR1 reads ENHRY; CDR2 reads SYGVKD. The V end lost 0 bases, the J end lost 7 bases, and 10 bases lay between the germline ends. The CDR3 runs 13 residues. This CDR3 reads CAISESRDREQYF. CDR3 bases: TGTGCCATCAGTGAGTCGCGGGACCGAGAGCAGTACTTC.

This clonotype was detected ten times or more. The rearrangement links TRBV30 to TRBJ2-3; TRBD2 agrees at 9 bases. This CDR3 spans 14 amino acids. With 4 bases clipped from V and 4 bases from J, the junction kept 6 bases outside the gene matches. Germline lookup yields CDR1 GTSNPN and CDR2 SVGIG (reference sequence). The CDR3 coding sequence is TGTGCCTGGATTCAAGCGGGGGGAGCAGATACGCAGTATTTT. It encodes CAWIQAGGADTQYF. Based on the CDR3 plus reference TRBV30 and TRBJ2-3, the full variable domain is SQTIHQWPATLVQPVGSPLSLECTVEGTSNPNLYWYRQAAGRGLQLLFYSVGIGQISSEVPQNLSASRPQDRQFILSSKKLLLSDSGFYLCAWIQAGGADTQYFGPGTRLTVL.

V usage is TRBV20-1 and J usage is TRBJ1-4; a possible D gene is TRBD1 (5 bases). Germline CDR1 and CDR2: DFQATT and SNEGSKA (reference sequence). The CDR3 loop spans 12 amino acids. The chain's CDR3 is CSIGRAGEKLFF. In nucleotides, the CDR3 is TGCAGCATCGGCAGGGCGGGGGAAAAACTGTTTTTT.

This chain connects TRBV7-9 to TRBJ2-7, with 7 bases that match TRBD1. The length of the CDR3 is 15 residues. Unmatched junction bases numbered 7, after V lost 4 bases and J lost 1 base. Germline V gene lookup returns CDR1 SEHNR and CDR2 FQNEAQ (reference sequence). Written as DNA, the CDR3 is TGTGCCAGCAGCTACCAGACAGGGATGTCCTACGAGCAGTACTTC. It translates to CASSYQTGMSYEQYF.

The V call is TRBV7-9, the J call TRBJ2-7, with 10 bases matching TRBD1. The CDR3 loop spans 15 amino acids. Germline CDR1 reads SEHNR; CDR2 reads FQNEAQ (reference sequence). V dropped 5 bases and J dropped 3; count of bases not matched to a gene: 7. CDR3 amino acids: CASSLGQGNIYEQYF. The CDR3 region has the DNA TGTGCCAGCAGCCTGGGACAGGGGAACATCTACGAGCAGTACTTC. Supplemented by reference TRBV7-9 and TRBJ2-7, the full variable domain reads DTGVSQNPRHKITKRGQNVTFRCDPISEHNRLYWYRQTLGQGPEFLTYFQNEAQLEKSRLLSDRFSAERPKGSFSTLEIQRTEQGDSAMYLCASSLGQGNIYEQYFGPGTRLTVT.

This clonotype was picked up many times. The chain links TRBV5-6 to TRBJ1-2; D uncertain. Germline CDR1 is SGHDT and CDR2 is YYEEEE. Trimming removed 4 bases at V and 5 bases at J, with 21 bases between. The CDR3 runs 16 residues. This CDR3 is CASSLLGKAGRYGYTF. DNA of the CDR3: TGTGCCAGCAGCCTGCTCGGGAAGGCAGGCCGATATGGCTACACCTTC.